This T cell receptor (beta chain) was recovered during a study of OX40 agonist ivuxolimab in advanced cancers. General study findings and limits: Both CD4+ and CD8+ T cell populations in blood had undergone clonal expansion by week 6 at 0.1 to 3.0 mg/kg. With doses of 0.1-3.0 mg/kg, partial responders showed among the lowest clonal expansion. Also present in some nonresponders was a low level of normalized T-cell clonal expansion.

As to this clone: Its antigen is unknown.

The ends were cut back, 3 bases at V and 1 base at J, with 11 bases in the middle. Germline CDR1 is SNHLY and CDR2 is FYNNEI. The CDR3 covers 15 residues. With autoimmune disease history or systemic immunosuppression, patients were excluded. The data were produced by immunoSEQ multiplex PCR, yet TCRdb's version contains in-frame clones alone and is incomplete. The sample holds over 50,000 clones; 89% are singletons and the top ten take over 15%. This receptor was taken from an adult with an advanced solid tumor such as melanoma, head and neck, liver or kidney cancer. Here the sequenced sample was CD4+ or CD8+ T cells sorted from blood, taken in a trial of the OX40 agonist ivuxolimab. The chain carries TRBV2 and TRBJ2-3; D uncertain. The CDR3: CASSDGWTRTDTQYF. CDR3 coding DNA: TGTGCCAGCAGTGATGGGTGGACCCGCACAGATACGCAGTATTTT.